The 6 T cell receptor beta chains below all came from one sample that was sequenced in a study of OX40 agonist ivuxolimab in advanced cancers. The protocol was immunoSEQ multiplex PCR, while the TCRdb copy is restricted to in-frame clones and leaves out a portion. Of 77,000 or so clones in the sample, 88% were seen once. The sequenced sample was CD4+ or CD8+ T cells sorted from blood, obtained in a trial of the OX40 agonist ivuxolimab. The origin of the receptors is an adult with an advanced solid tumor such as melanoma, head and neck, liver or kidney cancer.

The V gene is TRBV29-1, the J gene TRBJ1-2; D remains ambiguous. CDR1 is SQVTM and CDR2 is ANQGSEA in the germline V gene. CDR3 length: 13 amino acids. The V gene lost 4 bases and the J gene lost 3 bases, with 12 bases spanning the gap. CDR3 region: CSVVGIGHYGYTF. The CDR3 DNA sequence: TGCAGCGTTGTAGGGATAGGCCACTATGGCTACACCTTC. The variable domain in full, completed from reference TRBV29-1 and TRBJ1-2, reads SAVISQKPSRDICQRGTSLTIQCQVDSQVTMMFWYRQQPGQSLTLIATANQGSEATYESGFVIDKFPISRPNLTFSTLTVSNMSPEDSSIYLCSVVGIGHYGYTFGSGTRLTVV.

A remark on this clone: One end of the junction is discordant with germline, which a read error may explain. Other DNA sequences of this sample code for an identical CDR3. The chain links TRBV11-2 to TRBJ1-1; D is uncertain. The germline CDR1 and CDR2 sequences are SGHAT and FQNNGV. The CDR3 runs 13 residues. Here the CDR3 DNA reads TGTGCCAGCAGCTTACCAGCTAACACTGAGGCTTTCTTT. Its protein product is CASSLPANTEAFF.

The V call is TRBV19, the J call TRBJ2-1, with 11 bases lining up with TRBD2. V lost 1 base to trimming and J lost 7 bases; unmatched junction nucleotides: 12. This CDR3 contains 18 residues. Germline V gene lookup returns CDR1 LNHDA and CDR2 SQIVND (reference sequence). The CDR3 DNA is TGTGCCAGTAGTATAGTAACTAGCGGGAGTCCTTGGGGTAATGAGCAGTTCTTC. Amino acid sequence: CASSIVTSGSPWGNEQFF.

The V call is TRBV9, the J call TRBJ2-1; perhaps TRBD1 as D (5 bases). The CDR3 covers 15 residues. The V end was cut by 0 bases, the J end by 3 bases, with 10 bases between. The germline V gene has CDR1 SGDLS and CDR2 YYNGEE. CDR3 residues: CASSVDQGSYNEQFF. Here the CDR3 DNA reads TGTGCCAGCAGCGTAGATCAGGGAAGCTACAATGAGCAGTTCTTC.

The V gene is TRBV28, the J gene TRBJ2-1; D is ambiguous. V lost 2 bases and J lost 9, with 8 bases in between. The CDR3 spans 12 residues. The germline CDR1 and CDR2 sequences are MDHEN and SYDVKM. The CDR3 loop reads CASSLPVIEQFF. DNA for the CDR3: TGTGCCAGCAGTTTACCGGTTATTGAGCAGTTCTTC.

This rearrangement joins TRBV28 to TRBJ2-3, with 11 positions matching TRBD2. There are 15 residues in the CDR3. Germline lookup yields CDR1 MDHEN and CDR2 SYDVKM. The ends lost 6 bases at V and 5 bases at J; junction bases unmatched: 7. CDR3 sequence (DNA): TGTGCCAGCAGGGATAGCGGGGGGGCCCAAGATACGCAGTATTTT. Residues: CASRDSGGAQDTQYF.